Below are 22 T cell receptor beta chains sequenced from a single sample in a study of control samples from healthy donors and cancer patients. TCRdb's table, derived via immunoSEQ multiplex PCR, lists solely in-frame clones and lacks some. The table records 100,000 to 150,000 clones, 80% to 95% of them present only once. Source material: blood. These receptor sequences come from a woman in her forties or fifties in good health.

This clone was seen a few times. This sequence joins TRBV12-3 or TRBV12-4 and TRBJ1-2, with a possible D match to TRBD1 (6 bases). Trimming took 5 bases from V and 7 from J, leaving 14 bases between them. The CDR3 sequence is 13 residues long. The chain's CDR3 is CASSRAPQGGYTF. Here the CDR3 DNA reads TGTGCCAGCAGTCGCGCCCCACAGGGTGGCTACACCTTC.

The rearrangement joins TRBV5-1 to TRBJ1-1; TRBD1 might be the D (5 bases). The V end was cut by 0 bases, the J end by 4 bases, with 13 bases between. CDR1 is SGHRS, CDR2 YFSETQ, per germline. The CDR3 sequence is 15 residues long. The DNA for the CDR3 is TGCGCCAGCAGCTTGGAGTGGGGCAGGAGCACTGAAGCTTTCTTT. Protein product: CASSLEWGRSTEAFF.

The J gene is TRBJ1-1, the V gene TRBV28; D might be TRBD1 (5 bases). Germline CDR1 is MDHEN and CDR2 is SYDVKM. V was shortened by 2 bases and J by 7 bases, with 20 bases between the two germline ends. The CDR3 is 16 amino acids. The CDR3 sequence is CASSLPRTRDSFEAFF. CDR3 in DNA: TGTGCCAGCAGTTTACCACGGACCCGCGACAGTTTTGAAGCTTTCTTT.

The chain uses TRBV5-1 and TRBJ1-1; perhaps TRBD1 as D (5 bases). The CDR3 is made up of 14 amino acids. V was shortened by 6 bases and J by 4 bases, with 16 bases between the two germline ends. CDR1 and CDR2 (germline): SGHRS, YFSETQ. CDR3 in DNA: TGCGCCAGCACTGGGGCCCCCGGGATCACTGAAGCTTTCTTT. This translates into CASTGAPGITEAFF.

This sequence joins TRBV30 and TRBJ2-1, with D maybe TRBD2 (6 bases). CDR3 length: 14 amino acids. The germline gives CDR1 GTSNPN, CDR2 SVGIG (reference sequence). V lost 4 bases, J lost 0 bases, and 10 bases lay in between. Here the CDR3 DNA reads TGTGCCTGGACTAGCGACTCCTCCTACAATGAGCAGTTCTTC. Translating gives CAWTSDSSYNEQFF.

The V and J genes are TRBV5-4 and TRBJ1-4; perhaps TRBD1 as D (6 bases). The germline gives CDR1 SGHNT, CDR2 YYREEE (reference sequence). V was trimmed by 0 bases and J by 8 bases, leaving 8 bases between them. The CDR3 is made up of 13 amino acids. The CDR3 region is CASSLAGTEKLFF. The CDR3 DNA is TGTGCCAGCAGCTTGGCCGGGACAGAAAAACTGTTTTTT.

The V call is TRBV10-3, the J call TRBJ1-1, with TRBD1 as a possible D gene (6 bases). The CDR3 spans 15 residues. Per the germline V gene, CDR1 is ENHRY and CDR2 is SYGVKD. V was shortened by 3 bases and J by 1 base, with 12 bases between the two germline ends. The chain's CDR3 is CAISEGSRGNTEAFF. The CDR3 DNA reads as TGTGCCATCAGTGAAGGTTCCAGGGGGAACACTGAAGCTTTCTTT.

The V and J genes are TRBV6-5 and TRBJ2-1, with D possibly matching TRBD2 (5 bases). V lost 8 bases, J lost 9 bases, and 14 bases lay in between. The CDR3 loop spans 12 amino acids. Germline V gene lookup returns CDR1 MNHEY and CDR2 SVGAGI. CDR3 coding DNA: TGTGCCAGCGGGGAATTCCGGGGTGAGCAGTTCTTC. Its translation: CASGEFRGEQFF.

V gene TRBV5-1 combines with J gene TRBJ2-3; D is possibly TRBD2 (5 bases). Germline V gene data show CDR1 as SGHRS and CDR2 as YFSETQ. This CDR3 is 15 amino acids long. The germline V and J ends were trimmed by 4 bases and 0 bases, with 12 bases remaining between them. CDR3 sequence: CASSPHSGSTDTQYF. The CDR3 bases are TGCGCCAGCAGCCCGCATTCGGGGAGCACAGATACGCAGTATTTT.

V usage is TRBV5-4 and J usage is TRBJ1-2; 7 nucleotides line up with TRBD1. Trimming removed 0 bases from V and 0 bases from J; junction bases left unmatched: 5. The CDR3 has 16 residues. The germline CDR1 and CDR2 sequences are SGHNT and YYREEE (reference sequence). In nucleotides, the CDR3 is TGTGCCAGCAGCTTGGGAGGGACAGCTCCTAACTATGGCTACACCTTC. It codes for CASSLGGTAPNYGYTF.

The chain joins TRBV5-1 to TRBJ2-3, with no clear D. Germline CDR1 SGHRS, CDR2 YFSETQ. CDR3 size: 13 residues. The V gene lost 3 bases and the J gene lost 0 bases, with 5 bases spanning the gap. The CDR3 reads CASSSPSTDTQYF. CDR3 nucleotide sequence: TGCGCCAGCAGCTCTCCTAGCACAGATACGCAGTATTTT.

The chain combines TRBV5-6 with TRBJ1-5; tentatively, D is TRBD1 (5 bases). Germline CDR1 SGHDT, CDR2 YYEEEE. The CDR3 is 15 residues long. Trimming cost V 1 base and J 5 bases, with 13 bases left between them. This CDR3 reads CASSLSTERDQPQHF. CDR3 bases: TGTGCCAGCAGCTTGTCGACAGAAAGGGATCAGCCCCAGCATTTT.

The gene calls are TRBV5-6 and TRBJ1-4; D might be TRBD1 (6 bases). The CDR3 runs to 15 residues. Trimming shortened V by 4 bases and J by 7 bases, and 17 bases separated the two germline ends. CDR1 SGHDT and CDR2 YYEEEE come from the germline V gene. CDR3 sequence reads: CASSLRGGGGEKLFF. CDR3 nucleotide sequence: TGTGCCAGCAGCCTTCGAGGGGGTGGCGGTGAAAAACTGTTTTTT. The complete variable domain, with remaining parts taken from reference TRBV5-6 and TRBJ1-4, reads DAGVTQSPTHLIKTRGQQVTLRCSPKSGHDTVSWYQQALGQGPQFIFQYYEEEERQRGNFPDRFSGHQFPNYSSELNVNALLLGDSALYLCASSLRGGGGEKLFFGSGTQLSVL.

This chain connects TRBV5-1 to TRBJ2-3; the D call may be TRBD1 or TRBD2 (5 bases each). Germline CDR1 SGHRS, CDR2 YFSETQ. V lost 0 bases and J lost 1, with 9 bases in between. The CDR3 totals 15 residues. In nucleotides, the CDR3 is TGCGCCAGCAGCTTGGAACTAGGGGGCACAGATACGCAGTATTTT. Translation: CASSLELGGTDTQYF.

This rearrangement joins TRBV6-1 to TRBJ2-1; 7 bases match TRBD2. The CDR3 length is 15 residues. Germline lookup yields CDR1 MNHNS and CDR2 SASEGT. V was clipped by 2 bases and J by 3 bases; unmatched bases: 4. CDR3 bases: TGTGCCAGCAGTGAACTGGCGGGGGTCTACAATGAGCAGTTCTTC. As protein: CASSELAGVYNEQFF.

DNA for the CDR3: TGCGCCACCACAGATACGCAGTATTTT. Encoded protein: CATTDTQYF. This chain joins TRBV5-1 and TRBJ2-3, with D hard to call. Germline loops: CDR1 SGHRS, CDR2 YFSETQ. The CDR3 spans 9 residues. V lost 9 bases to trimming and J lost 2 bases, with 1 base between them.

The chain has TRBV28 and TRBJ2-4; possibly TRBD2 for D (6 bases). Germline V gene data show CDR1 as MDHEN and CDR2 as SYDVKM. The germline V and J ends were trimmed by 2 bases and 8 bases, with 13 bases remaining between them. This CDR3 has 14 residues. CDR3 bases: TGTGCCAGCAGTTTAGAAAACCCGGGGGACATTCAGTACTTC. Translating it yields CASSLENPGDIQYF.

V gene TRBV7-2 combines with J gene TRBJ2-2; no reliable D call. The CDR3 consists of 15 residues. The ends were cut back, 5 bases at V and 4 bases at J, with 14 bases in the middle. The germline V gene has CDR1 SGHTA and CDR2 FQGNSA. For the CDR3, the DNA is TGTGCCAGCAGCCAACAATTAAAAGGCACCGGGGAGCTGTTTTTT. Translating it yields CASSQQLKGTGELFF. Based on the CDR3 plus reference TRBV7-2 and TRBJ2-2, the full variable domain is GAGVSQSPSNKVTEKGKDVELRCDPISGHTALYWYRQSLGQGLEFLIYFQGNSAPDKSGLPSDRFSAERTGGSVSTLTIQRTQQEDSAVYLCASSQQLKGTGELFFGEGSRLTVL.

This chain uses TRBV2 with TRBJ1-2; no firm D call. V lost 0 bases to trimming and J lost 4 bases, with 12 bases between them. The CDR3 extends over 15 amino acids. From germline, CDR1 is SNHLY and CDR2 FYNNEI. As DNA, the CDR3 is TGTGCCAGCAGTGAAGCACCCCCGGTTGGCTATGGCTACACCTTC. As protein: CASSEAPPVGYGYTF.

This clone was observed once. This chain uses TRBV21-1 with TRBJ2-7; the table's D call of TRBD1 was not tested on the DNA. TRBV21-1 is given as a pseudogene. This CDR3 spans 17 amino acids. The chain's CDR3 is CASSKEYDRPKTYEQYF. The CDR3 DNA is TGTGCCAGCAGCAAAGAGTATGACAGGCCTAAGACCTACGAGCAGTACTTC.

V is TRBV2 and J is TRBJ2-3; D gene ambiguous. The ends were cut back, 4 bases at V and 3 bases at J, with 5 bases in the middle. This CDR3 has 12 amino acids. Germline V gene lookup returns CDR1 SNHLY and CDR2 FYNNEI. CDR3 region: CASSVHTDTQYF. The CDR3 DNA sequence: TGTGCCAGCAGTGTCCATACAGATACGCAGTATTTT.

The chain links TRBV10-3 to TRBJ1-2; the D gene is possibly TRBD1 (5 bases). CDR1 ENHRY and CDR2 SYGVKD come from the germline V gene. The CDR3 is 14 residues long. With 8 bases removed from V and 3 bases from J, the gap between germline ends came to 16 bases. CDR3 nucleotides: TGTGCCATCCGGGGTATCAGGGATGACTATGGCTACACCTTC. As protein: CAIRGIRDDYGYTF.